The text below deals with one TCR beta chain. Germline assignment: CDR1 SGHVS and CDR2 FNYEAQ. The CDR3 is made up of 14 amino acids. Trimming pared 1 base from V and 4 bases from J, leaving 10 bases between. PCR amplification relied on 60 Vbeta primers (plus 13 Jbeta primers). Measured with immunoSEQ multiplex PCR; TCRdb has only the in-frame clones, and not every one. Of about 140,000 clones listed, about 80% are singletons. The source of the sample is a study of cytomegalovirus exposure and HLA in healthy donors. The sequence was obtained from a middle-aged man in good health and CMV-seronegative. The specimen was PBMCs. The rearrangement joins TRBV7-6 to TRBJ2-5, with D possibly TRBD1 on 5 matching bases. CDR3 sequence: CASSLGSGRETQYF. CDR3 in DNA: TGTGCCAGCAGCTTAGGGTCAGGGCGAGAGACCCAGTACTTC. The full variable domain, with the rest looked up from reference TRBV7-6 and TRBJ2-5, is GAGVSQSPRYKVTKRGQDVALRCDPISGHVSLYWYRQALGQGPEFLTYFNYEAQQDKSGLPNDRFSAERPEGSISTLTIQRTEQRDSAMYRCASSLGSGRETQYFGPGTRLLVL.